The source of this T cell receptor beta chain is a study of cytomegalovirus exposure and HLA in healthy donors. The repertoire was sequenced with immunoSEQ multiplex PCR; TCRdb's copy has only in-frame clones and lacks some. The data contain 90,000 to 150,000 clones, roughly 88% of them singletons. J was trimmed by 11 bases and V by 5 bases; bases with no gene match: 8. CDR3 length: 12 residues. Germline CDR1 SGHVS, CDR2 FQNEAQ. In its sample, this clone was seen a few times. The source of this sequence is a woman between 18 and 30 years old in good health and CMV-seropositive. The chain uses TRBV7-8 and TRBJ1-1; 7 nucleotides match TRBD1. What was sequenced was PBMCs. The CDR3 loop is CASSPQGLWAFF. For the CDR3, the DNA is TGTGCCAGCAGCCCACAGGGGTTGTGGGCTTTCTTT.